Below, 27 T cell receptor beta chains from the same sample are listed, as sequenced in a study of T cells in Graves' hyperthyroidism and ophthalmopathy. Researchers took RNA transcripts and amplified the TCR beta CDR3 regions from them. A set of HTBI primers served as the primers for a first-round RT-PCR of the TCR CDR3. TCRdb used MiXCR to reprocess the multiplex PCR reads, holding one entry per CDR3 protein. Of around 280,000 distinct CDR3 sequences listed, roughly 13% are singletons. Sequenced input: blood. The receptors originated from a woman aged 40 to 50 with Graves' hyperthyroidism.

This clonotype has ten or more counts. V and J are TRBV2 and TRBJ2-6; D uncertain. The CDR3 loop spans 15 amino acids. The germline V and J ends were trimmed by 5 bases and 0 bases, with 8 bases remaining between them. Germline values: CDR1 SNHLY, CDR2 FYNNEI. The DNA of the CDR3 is TGTGCCAGCAGTCCCACGAGCTCTGGGGCCAACGTCCTGACTTTC. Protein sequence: CASSPTSSGANVLTF.

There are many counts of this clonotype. CDR3 bases: TGTGCCAGCTCATCGGATAGTATCGGCGAGCAGTACTTC. Amino acid sequence: CASSSDSIGEQYF. The chain carries TRBV18 and TRBJ2-7; D is uncertain. The germline V gene encodes CDR1 KGHSH and CDR2 LQKENI. The V end lost 5 bases, the J end lost 6 bases, and 14 bases lay between the germline ends. CDR3 length: 13 residues.

The CDR3 protein is CASSHEDRANEKLFF. The CDR3 coding sequence is TGTGCCAGCAGCCATGAGGACAGAGCTAATGAAAAACTGTTTTTT. The J gene is TRBJ1-4, the V gene TRBV4-2; possible D gene TRBD1, 6 bases. The CDR3 runs to 15 residues. V was pared by 3 bases and J by 3 bases, with 11 bases between. CDR1 and CDR2 (germline): LGHNA, YNFKEQ.

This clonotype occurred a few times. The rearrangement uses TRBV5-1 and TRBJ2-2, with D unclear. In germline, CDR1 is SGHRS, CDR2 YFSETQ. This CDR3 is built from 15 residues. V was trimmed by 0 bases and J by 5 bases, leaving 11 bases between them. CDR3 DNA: TGCGCCAGCAGCTTGGACAGATTAAGAACCGGGGAGCTGTTTTTT. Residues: CASSLDRLRTGELFF.

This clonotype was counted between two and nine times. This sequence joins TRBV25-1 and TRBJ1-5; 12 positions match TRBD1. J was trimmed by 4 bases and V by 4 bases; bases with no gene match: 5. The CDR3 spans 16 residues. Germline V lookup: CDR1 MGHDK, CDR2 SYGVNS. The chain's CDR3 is CASSASGQGANQPQHF. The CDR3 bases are TGTGCCAGCAGTGCCTCGGGACAGGGGGCGAATCAGCCCCAGCATTTT.

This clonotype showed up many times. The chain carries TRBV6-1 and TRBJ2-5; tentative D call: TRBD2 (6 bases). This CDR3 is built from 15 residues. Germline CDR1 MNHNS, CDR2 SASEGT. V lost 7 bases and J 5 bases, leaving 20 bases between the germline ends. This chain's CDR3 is CASMLREPRGETQYF. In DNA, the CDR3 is TGTGCCAGCATGCTTCGCGAACCCCGGGGGGAGACCCAGTACTTC.

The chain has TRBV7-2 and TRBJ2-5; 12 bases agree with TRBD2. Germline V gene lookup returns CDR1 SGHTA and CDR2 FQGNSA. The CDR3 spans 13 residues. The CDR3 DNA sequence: TGTGCGTACCGACTAGCGGGAGCTGAGACCCAGTACTTC. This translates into CAYRLAGAETQYF.

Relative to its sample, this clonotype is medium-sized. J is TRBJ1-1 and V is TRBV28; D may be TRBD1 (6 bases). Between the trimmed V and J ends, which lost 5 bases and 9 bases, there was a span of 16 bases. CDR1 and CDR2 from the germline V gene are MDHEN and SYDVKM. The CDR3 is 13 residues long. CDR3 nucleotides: TGTGCCAGCAGTCCGGCCGACGGGACAAAAGCTTTCTTT. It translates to CASSPADGTKAFF.

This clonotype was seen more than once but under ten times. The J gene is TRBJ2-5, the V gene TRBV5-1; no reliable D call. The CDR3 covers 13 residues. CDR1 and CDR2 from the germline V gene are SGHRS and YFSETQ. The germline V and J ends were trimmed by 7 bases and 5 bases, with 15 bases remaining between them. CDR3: CASFTMGSETQYF. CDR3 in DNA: TGCGCCAGCTTTACTATGGGGTCGGAGACCCAGTACTTC.

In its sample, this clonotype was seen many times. The CDR3 DNA is TGTGCCAGCAGTTTGGCGCAGGGGGCCTACGAGCAGTACTTC. Translating it yields CASSLAQGAYEQYF. The chain links TRBV28 to TRBJ2-7; 7 bases line up with TRBD1. J gave up 2 bases and V 3 bases, and 4 bases lay outside the gene matches. This CDR3 comprises 14 residues. Germline assignment: CDR1 MDHEN and CDR2 SYDVKM.

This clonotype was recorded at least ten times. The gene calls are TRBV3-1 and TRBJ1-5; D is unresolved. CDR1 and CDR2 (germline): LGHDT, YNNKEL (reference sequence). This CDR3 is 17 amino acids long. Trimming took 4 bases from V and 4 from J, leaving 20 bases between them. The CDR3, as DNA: TGTGCCAGCAGCCGCAACCCCGTCCGGGCCCCAAATCAGCCCCAGCATTTT. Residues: CASSRNPVRAPNQPQHF.

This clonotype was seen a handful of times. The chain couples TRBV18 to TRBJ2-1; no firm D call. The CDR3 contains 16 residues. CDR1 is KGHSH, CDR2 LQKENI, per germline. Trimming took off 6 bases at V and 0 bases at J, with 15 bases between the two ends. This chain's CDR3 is CASSPGTPSSYNEQFF. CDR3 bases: TGTGCCAGCTCCCCAGGAACCCCCAGCTCCTACAATGAGCAGTTCTTC.

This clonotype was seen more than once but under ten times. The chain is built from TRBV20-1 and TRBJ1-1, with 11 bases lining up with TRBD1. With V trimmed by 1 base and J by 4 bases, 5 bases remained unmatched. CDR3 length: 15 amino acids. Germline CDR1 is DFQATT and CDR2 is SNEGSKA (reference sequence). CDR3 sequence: CSARATGTGGTEAFF. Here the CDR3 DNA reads TGCAGTGCTAGAGCGACCGGGACAGGGGGCACTGAAGCTTTCTTT.

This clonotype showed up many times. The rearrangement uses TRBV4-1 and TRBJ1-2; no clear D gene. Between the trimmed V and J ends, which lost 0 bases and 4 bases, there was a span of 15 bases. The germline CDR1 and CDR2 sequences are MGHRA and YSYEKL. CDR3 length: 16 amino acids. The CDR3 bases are TGCGCCAGCAGCCAAGATGTCGAGGAGGGCGTCTATGGCTACACCTTC. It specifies CASSQDVEEGVYGYTF.

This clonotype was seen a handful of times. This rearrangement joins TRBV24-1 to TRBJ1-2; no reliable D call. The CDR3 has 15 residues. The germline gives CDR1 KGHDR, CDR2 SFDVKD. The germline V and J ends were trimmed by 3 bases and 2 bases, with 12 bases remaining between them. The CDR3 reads CATSDPRTVNYGYTF. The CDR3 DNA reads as TGTGCCACCAGTGATCCGCGGACGGTGAACTATGGCTACACCTTC.

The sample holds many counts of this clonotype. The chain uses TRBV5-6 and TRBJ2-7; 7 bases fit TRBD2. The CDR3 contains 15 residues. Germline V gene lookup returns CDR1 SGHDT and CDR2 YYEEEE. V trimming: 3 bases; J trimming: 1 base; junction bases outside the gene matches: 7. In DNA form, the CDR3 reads TGTGCCAGCAGCTGGGGGGGGAGAAGGTCCTACGAGCAGTACTTC. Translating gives CASSWGGRRSYEQYF.

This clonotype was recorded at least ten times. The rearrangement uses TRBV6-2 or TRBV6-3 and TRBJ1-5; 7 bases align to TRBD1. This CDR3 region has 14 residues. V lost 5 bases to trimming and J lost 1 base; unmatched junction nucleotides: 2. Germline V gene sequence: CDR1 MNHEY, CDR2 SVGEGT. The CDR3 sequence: CASSRDRSNQPQHF. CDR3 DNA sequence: TGTGCCAGCAGTAGGGACAGAAGCAATCAGCCCCAGCATTTT.

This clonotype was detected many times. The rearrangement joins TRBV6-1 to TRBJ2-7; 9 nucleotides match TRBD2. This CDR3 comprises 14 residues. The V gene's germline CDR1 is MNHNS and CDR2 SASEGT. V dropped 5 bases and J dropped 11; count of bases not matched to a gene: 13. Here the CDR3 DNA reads TGTGCCAGCAGTTATACCGTAGCGGGAGTTATTGAGTACTTC. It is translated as CASSYTVAGVIEYF.

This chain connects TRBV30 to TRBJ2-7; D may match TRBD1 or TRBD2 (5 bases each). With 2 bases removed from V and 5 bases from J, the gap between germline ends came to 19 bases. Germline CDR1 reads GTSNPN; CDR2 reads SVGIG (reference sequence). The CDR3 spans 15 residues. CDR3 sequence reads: CAWSRDHLRVHEQYF. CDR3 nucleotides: TGTGCCTGGAGTAGGGACCATCTCCGGGTCCACGAGCAGTACTTC.

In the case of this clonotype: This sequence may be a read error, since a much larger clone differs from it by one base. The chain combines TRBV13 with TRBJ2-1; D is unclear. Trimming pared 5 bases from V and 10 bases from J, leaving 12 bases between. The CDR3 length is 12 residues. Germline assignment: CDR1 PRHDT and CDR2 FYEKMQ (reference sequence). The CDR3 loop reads CASSDPVREQFF. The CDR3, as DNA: TGTGCCAGCAGCGATCCGGTGCGGGAGCAGTTCTTC.

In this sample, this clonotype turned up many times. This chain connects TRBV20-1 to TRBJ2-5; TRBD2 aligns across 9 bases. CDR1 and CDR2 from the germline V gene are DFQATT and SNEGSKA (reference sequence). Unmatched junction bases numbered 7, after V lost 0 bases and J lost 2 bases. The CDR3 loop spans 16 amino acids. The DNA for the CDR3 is TGCAGTGCTAGAGATAGCGGCGGGAGGGTACAAGAGACCCAGTACTTC. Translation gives CSARDSGGRVQETQYF.

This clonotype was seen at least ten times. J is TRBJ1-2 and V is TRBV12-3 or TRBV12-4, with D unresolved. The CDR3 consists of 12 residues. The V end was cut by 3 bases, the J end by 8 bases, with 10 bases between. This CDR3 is CASSFRTGGYTF. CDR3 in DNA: TGTGCCAGCAGTTTCCGGACGGGAGGCTACACCTTC.

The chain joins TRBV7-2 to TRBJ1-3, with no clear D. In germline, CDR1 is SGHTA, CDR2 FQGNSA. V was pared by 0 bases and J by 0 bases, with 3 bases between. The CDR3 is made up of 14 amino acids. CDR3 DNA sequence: TGTGCCAGCAGCTTAGCAGTCTCTGGAAACACCATATATTTT. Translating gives CASSLAVSGNTIYF.

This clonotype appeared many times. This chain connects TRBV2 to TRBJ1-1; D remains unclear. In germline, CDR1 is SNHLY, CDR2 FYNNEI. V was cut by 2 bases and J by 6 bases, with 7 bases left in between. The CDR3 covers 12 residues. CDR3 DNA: TGTGCCAGCAGTGAATGGGTTGCTGAAGCTTTCTTT. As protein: CASSEWVAEAFF.

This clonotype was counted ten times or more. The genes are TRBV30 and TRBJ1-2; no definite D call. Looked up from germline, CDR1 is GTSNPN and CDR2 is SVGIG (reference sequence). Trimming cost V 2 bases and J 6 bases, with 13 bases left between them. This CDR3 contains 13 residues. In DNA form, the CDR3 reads TGTGCCTGGAGTACGGGCCGCATTAATGGCTACACCTTC. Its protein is CAWSTGRINGYTF.

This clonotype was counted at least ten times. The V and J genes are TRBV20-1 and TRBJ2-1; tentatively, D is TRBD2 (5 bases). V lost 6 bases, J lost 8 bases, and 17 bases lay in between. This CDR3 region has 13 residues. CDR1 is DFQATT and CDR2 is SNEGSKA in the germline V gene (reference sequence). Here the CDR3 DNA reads TGCAGTGCCAGTCGAGGGTCCGGGGATGAGCAGTTCTTC. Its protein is CSASRGSGDEQFF.

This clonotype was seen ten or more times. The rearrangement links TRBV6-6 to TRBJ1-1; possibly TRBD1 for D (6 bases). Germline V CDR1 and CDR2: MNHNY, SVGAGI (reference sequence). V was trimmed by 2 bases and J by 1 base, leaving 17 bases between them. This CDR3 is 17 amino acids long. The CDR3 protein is CASSYGGAGPTNTEAFF. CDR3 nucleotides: TGTGCCAGCAGTTACGGGGGGGCAGGGCCAACGAACACTGAAGCTTTCTTT.